This TCR beta chain was profiled in a study of cytomegalovirus exposure and HLA in healthy donors. PCR was performed using 60 Vbeta and 13 Jbeta primers. Only in-frame clones appear in the TCRdb table, and some are missing; sequencing was by immunoSEQ multiplex PCR. This table has 91,000 or so clones, roughly 72% appearing once. The CDR3 totals 12 residues. V lost 6 bases to trimming and J lost 6 bases; unmatched junction nucleotides: 2. The germline CDR1 and CDR2 sequences are MNHEY and SVGAGI. The receptor comes from a man aged 30 to 39 in good health and CMV-seropositive. Material: PBMCs. The genes are TRBV6-5 and TRBJ2-3, with TRBD1 matching 8 bases. This chain's CDR3 is CASSRGRDTQYF. CDR3 bases: TGTGCCAGCAGCAGGGGGCGGGATACGCAGTATTTT.